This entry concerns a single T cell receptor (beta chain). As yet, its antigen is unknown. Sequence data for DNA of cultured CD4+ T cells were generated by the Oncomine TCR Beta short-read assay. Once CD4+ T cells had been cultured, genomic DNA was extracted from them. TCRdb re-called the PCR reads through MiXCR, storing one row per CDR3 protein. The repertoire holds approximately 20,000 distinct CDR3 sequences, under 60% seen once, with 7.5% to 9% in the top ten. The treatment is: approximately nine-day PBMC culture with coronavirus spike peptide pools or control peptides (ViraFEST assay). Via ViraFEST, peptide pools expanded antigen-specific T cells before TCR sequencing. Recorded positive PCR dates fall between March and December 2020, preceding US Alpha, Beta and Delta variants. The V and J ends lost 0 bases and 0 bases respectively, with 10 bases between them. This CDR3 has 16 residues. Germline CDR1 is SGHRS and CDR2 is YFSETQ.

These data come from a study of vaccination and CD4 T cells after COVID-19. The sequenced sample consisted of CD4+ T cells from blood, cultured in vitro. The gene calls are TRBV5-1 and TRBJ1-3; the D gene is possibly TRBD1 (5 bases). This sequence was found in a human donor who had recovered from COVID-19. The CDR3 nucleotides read TGCGCCAGCAGCTTGGGTCGGGGACGCTCTGGAAACACCATATATTTT. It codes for CASSLGRGRSGNTIYF.